The sequence of this T cell receptor (beta chain) was determined in a study of T cell responses to AZD1222 COVID-19 vaccine. Germline loops: CDR1 DFQATT, CDR2 SNEGSKA (reference sequence). Deletions cut 0 bases from V and 8 bases from J, with 7 bases between. The CDR3 is 11 amino acids. For this clone: Its antigen is not identified.

Profiled with immunoSEQ multiplex PCR; TCRdb holds only in-frame clones, not every one. Of approximately 100,000 clones in the sample, approximately 91% were seen once. Study results and limitations: Among those given AZD1222, only 6 or 7 were seropositive at baseline. Regions left unmutated in variants are reportedly the target of nearly half of spike-specific TCRs. Possibly, clonal diversity was underestimated; donors were largely white British and included more females.

This clonotype was obtained from an adult in good health. This sample comprised peripheral blood, obtained on day 0 of AZD1222 vaccination. The chain couples TRBV20-1 to TRBJ1-2; D remains unclear. The CDR3 DNA sequence: TGCAGTGCTAGAGAAGGAGGCGGCTACACCTTC. This sequence encodes CSAREGGGYTF.